The sequence of this T cell receptor beta chain was determined in a study of technical replicates of blood from several donors. V lost 2 bases to trimming and J lost 4 bases; unmatched junction nucleotides: 10. This CDR3 region has 19 residues. Germline CDR1 reads MDHEN; CDR2 reads SYDVKM. Assay used: immunoSEQ multiplex PCR; TCRdb lists only in-frame clones, some missing. The sample shows 65,000 to 90,000 clones, 92% of them seen only once. The source material was T cells isolated from PBMCs. The chain combines TRBV28 with TRBJ2-1, with 14 bases aligning to TRBD2. The clonotype was recovered from a human donor in good health. The CDR3 sequence: CASSLGTSGRGGRYNEQFF. For the CDR3, the DNA is TGTGCCAGCAGTTTAGGGACTAGCGGGAGAGGGGGCCGTTACAATGAGCAGTTCTTC.